What follows is one TCR beta chain and its context. The CDR3 is 20 amino acids. The method was immunoSEQ multiplex PCR; TCRdb's version includes in-frame clones alone and lacks a portion of them. The sample records 90,000 to 130,000 clones, roughly four fifths being singletons. These data come from a study of blood T cell repertoires in COVID-19. Study as a whole: The origin of the acute and convalescent COVID-19 samples was the United States, Italy and Spain. Nucleic acid was either cDNA or gDNA, and it came from T cells, B-cell-depleted T cells, or PBMCs.

This TCR was sampled from a man aged 65 to 79 with acute or convalescent COVID-19. This chain joins TRBV12-2 and TRBJ2-1; the table gives TRBD2 as D, unverified against the DNA. TRBV12-2 is marked as a pseudogene. The sequenced sample consisted of peripheral blood. CDR3 bases: TGTGCAAGTCGCTTAGGAGGGCTAGCGGGGGGCCGGAGCTCCTACAATGAGCAGTTCTTC. Translation: CASRLGGLAGGRSSYNEQFF.